This TCR beta chain was profiled in a study of Graves' ophthalmopathy and Graves' hyperthyroidism. There are many counts of this clonotype. TCR beta CDR3 amplification used RNA transcripts. Second-round multiplex PCR followed a first-round RT-PCR using HTBI primers. TCRdb used MiXCR to reprocess the multiplex PCR reads, holding one entry per CDR3 protein. The sample consists of about half a million distinct CDR3 sequences, approximately 15% of them appearing once. Sequences were obtained from blood. This receptor was identified in a woman in her thirties with Graves' ophthalmopathy.

CDR3 in amino acids: CASSQERARQGSYEQYF. Written as DNA, the CDR3 is TGCGCCAGCAGCCAAGAGAGGGCCCGACAGGGAAGCTACGAGCAGTACTTC. The chain combines TRBV4-1 with TRBJ2-7; 7 nucleotides line up with TRBD1. Per germline, CDR1 MGHRA and CDR2 YSYEKL. The CDR3 length is 17 residues. Losses at the gene ends were 0 bases for V and 3 bases for J; bases not matched to a gene: 11.